The TCR beta chain under discussion was sequenced for a study of blood T cells in healthy people across ages. This clonotype was picked up a small number of times. Then a second PCR, running about 6 to 11 cycles, was carried out with a sample-barcoded 5' primer and a J-beta primer mix. TCRdb recomputed calls from the 5' RACE reads with MiXCR, one row per CDR3 protein. Among 650,000 to 1,000,000 distinct CDR3 sequences, about 37% were seen once, and the ten largest hold over 10%. The individuals who served as donors were healthy Caucasians living in Russia, aged roughly 6 to 100. The CDR3 consists of 15 residues. Per germline, CDR1 SGHTA and CDR2 FQGNSA. With V trimmed by 5 bases and J by 4 bases, 6 bases remained unmatched.

The chain combines TRBV7-2 with TRBJ1-5, with 9 bases identical to TRBD1. The sequencing sample was made of blood. The TCR was taken from a man younger than 35 in good health. The CDR3 coding sequence is TGTGCCAGCAGCACCGGGACAGGGAAAAATCAGCCCCAGCATTTT. Encoded protein: CASSTGTGKNQPQHF.